Below are 13 T cell receptor beta chains sequenced from a single sample in a study of shared clonotypes between healthy human individuals. Assay used: immunoSEQ multiplex PCR; TCRdb lists only in-frame clones, some missing. The data contain roughly 1,000,000 clones, 75% to 85% of them singletons. Sequencing input: memory CD4+ T cells from PBMCs. The subset here: CD45RA-negative fraction. The receptor source for this set is a man aged 18 to 29 in good health. Some clones in this sample may be carry-over from other donors' samples.

V and J are TRBV5-4 and TRBJ1-1, with TRBD1 as a possible D gene (6 bases). The length of the CDR3 is 16 residues. Trimming removed 4 bases at V and 0 bases at J, with 16 bases between. Germline V gene data show CDR1 as SGHNT and CDR2 as YYREEE (reference sequence). The CDR3 loop reads CASSPGADYMNTEAFF. For the CDR3, the DNA is TGTGCCAGCAGCCCAGGGGCAGATTACATGAACACTGAAGCTTTCTTT.

The gene calls are TRBV7-3 and TRBJ2-1; 8 positions match TRBD1. V shed 4 bases and J 0 bases; nucleotides not matched to a gene: 2. Germline V gives CDR1 SGHTA, CDR2 FQGTGA. The CDR3 spans 15 residues. The CDR3 reads CASSWDRSSYNEQFF. In DNA form, the CDR3 reads TGTGCCAGCAGCTGGGACAGGAGCTCCTACAATGAGCAGTTCTTC.

The chain combines TRBV10-2 with TRBJ2-7; TRBD2 aligns across 8 bases. Germline loops: CDR1 WSHSY, CDR2 SAAADI. There are 14 residues in the CDR3. V gave up 4 bases and J gave up 3 bases; unmatched junction bases: 5. The CDR3 spells CASSVTSGGYEQYF. In nucleotides, the CDR3 is TGCGCCAGCAGTGTGACCAGCGGGGGCTACGAGCAGTACTTC.

This clone was seen only a few times. CDR3 sequence (DNA): TGCGCCAGCAGCTTGGAGGGGACAGGGGCAGGGGGCACTGAAGCTTTCTTT. Translated, it gives CASSLEGTGAGGTEAFF. This chain links TRBV5-1 with TRBJ1-1; 10 positions match TRBD1. CDR1 and CDR2 from the germline V gene are SGHRS and YFSETQ. V shed 0 bases and J 4 bases; nucleotides not matched to a gene: 9. The CDR3 runs to 17 residues.

The chain is built from TRBV15 and TRBJ2-1, with D possibly matching TRBD2 (6 bases). With 3 bases removed from V and 4 bases from J, the gap between germline ends came to 13 bases. Germline V gene data show CDR1 as LNHNV and CDR2 as YYDKDF (reference sequence). The CDR3 loop spans 15 amino acids. The CDR3 sequence: CATSRDRDSYNEQFF. In DNA, the CDR3 is TGTGCCACCAGCAGGGACCGGGACTCTTACAATGAGCAGTTCTTC.

V and J are TRBV7-9 and TRBJ1-3; D gene ambiguous. The CDR3 spans 15 residues. Trimming cost V 3 bases and J 2 bases, with 11 bases left between them. Germline lookup yields CDR1 SEHNR and CDR2 FQNEAQ (reference sequence). The CDR3 here is CASSFGVGTGNTIYF. CDR3 DNA sequence: TGTGCCAGCAGCTTCGGGGTTGGGACTGGAAACACCATATATTTT.

CDR3 in DNA: TGTGCCAGCAGTTTGATGGGACAGGGGCGTGAGCAGTTCTTC. Translated: CASSLMGQGREQFF. The genes are TRBV27 and TRBJ2-1; TRBD1 agrees at 10 bases. CDR3 size: 14 residues. CDR1 and CDR2 (germline): MNHEY, SMNVEV (reference sequence). The trim removed 3 bases at V and 9 bases at J, leaving 5 bases unmatched.

The V call is TRBV9, the J call TRBJ2-2; 7 bases line up with TRBD2. Trimming at V came to 0 bases and at J to 4 bases, leaving 3 bases not matched to a gene. Germline V gene sequence: CDR1 SGDLS, CDR2 YYNGEE. The CDR3 contains 15 residues. DNA for the CDR3: TGTGCCAGCAGCGTAGGGGAGGGAAGCACCGGGGAGCTGTTTTTT. This gives the protein CASSVGEGSTGELFF.

Comment on this clone: The sample holds other DNA sequences that translate to the same CDR3. The chain combines TRBV5-1 with TRBJ2-7, with D tentatively TRBD1 (6 bases). Per germline, CDR1 SGHRS and CDR2 YFSETQ. Trimming shortened V by 4 bases and J by 5 bases, and 10 bases separated the two germline ends. The CDR3 is 12 amino acids. The CDR3 protein is CASSKGVDEQYF. CDR3 coding DNA: TGCGCCAGCAGCAAGGGGGTGGACGAGCAGTACTTC.

The chain is built from TRBV30 and TRBJ2-7; D uncertain. The length of the CDR3 is 14 residues. Germline assignment: CDR1 GTSNPN and CDR2 SVGIG (reference sequence). V was cut by 2 bases and J by 7 bases, with 18 bases left in between. Here the CDR3 reads CAWSNLQGRREQYF. The CDR3 DNA follows: TGTGCCTGGAGTAATCTGCAAGGCCGTCGAGAGCAGTACTTC.

Note on this clone: This is likely an artifact of a read error, given a far larger clone one base away. The CDR3 sequence: CASSVQGGNQPQHF. As DNA, the CDR3 is TGTGCCAGCAGTGTCCAGGGAGGCAATCAGCCCCAGCATTTT. The rearrangement uses TRBV6-5 and TRBJ1-5; D is possibly TRBD1 (5 bases). Germline V gives CDR1 MNHEY, CDR2 SVGAGI. The CDR3 contains 14 residues. V lost 5 bases and J lost 2, with 10 bases in between.

About this clone itself: A clone one base away is much larger, so this may be a read error. This chain uses TRBV7-9 with TRBJ2-2; D is unresolved. The CDR3 contains 14 residues. Germline-derived CDR1 and CDR2 are SEHNR and FQNEAQ (reference sequence). V gave up 2 bases and J gave up 0 bases, with 4 bases separating them. The DNA of the CDR3 is TGTGCCAGCAGCTTAAGTCCGAACACCGGGGAGCTGTTTTTT. Its translation: CASSLSPNTGELFF.

The gene calls are TRBV20-1 and TRBJ1-2; perhaps TRBD1 as D (6 bases). Looked up from germline, CDR1 is DFQATT and CDR2 is SNEGSKA (reference sequence). V was cut by 5 bases and J by 6 bases, with 10 bases left in between. There are 11 residues in the CDR3. The CDR3 loop reads CSAPRGDGYTF. CDR3 nucleotide sequence: TGCAGTGCTCCCAGGGGAGATGGCTACACCTTC.